This passage covers 29 T cell receptor beta chains from one sample sequenced in a study of cytomegalovirus exposure and HLA in healthy donors. PCR primers comprised 60 Vbeta and 13 Jbeta primers. Only in-frame clones appear in the TCRdb table, and some are missing; sequencing was by immunoSEQ multiplex PCR. The sample has about 180,000 clones, about 85% seen once. Source material: PBMCs. These receptors all come from a girl aged 10 to 17 in good health and CMV-seropositive.

J is TRBJ2-7 and V is TRBV29-1, with a tentative D call TRBD1 (5 bases). The CDR3 is made up of 13 amino acids. CDR1 and CDR2 from the germline V gene are SQVTM and ANQGSEA. Trimming took 7 bases from V and 0 from J, leaving 13 bases between them. In DNA form, the CDR3 reads TGCAGCGCCCAGGGCACGAGCTCCTACGAGCAGTACTTC. Translation: CSAQGTSSYEQYF.

The chain joins TRBV6-5 to TRBJ1-2; TRBD1 aligns across 12 bases. The CDR3 covers 14 residues. V lost 6 bases to trimming and J lost 7 bases; unmatched junction nucleotides: 6. Germline V gives CDR1 MNHEY, CDR2 SVGAGI. The CDR3 nucleotides are TGTGCCAGCAGCGGGACAGGGGGCTTCCCTGGCTACACCTTC. Translation gives CASSGTGGFPGYTF.

This clone is a singleton in its sample. The chain links TRBV18 to TRBJ1-5; D unclear. Looked up from germline, CDR1 is KGHSH and CDR2 is LQKENI. V lost 3 bases to trimming and J lost 0 bases, with 6 bases between them. This CDR3 is 14 amino acids long. CDR3 coding DNA: TGTGCCAGCTCACCGTCTAGTAGCAATCAGCCCCAGCATTTT. It codes for CASSPSSSNQPQHF.

V is TRBV7-9 and J is TRBJ1-2; D not certain. V lost 6 bases, J lost 1 base, and 15 bases lay in between. Germline CDR1 reads SEHNR; CDR2 reads FQNEAQ (reference sequence). The CDR3 sequence is 15 residues long. The CDR3 here is CASRPGSVINYGYTF. The CDR3 DNA is TGTGCCAGCAGGCCGGGGTCGGTAATTAACTATGGCTACACCTTC.

In this sample, this clone turned up once. This chain connects TRBV15 to TRBJ2-3; a possible D gene is TRBD1 (6 bases). The germline CDR1 and CDR2 sequences are LNHNV and YYDKDF (reference sequence). This CDR3 has 18 residues. The germline V and J ends were trimmed by 0 bases and 3 bases, with 19 bases remaining between them. CDR3 protein: CATSREPNRAWSTDTQYF. The CDR3 DNA follows: TGTGCCACCAGCAGAGAACCAAACAGGGCCTGGAGTACAGATACGCAGTATTTT.

The rearrangement links TRBV6-1 to TRBJ2-7; D uncertain. Germline V gene data show CDR1 as MNHNS and CDR2 as SASEGT. The CDR3 runs to 14 residues. Trimming removed 3 bases from V and 7 bases from J, with 16 bases in between. The CDR3 nucleotides are TGTGCCAGCAGTGAGTTAGATTCATCGCCGGAGCAGTACTTC. This codes for CASSELDSSPEQYF.

This chain uses TRBV29-1 with TRBJ2-5; 10 bases map to TRBD2. The CDR3 is 14 residues long. Germline CDR1 reads SQVTM; CDR2 reads ANQGSEA. J was trimmed by 10 bases and V by 7 bases; bases with no gene match: 15. CDR3 DNA: TGCAGCGCGACCGGACTAGCGGCCGCAGGGGGCCAGTACTTC. This sequence encodes CSATGLAAAGGQYF.

V and J are TRBV28 and TRBJ1-1, with D possibly TRBD1 on 5 matching bases. Germline-derived CDR1 and CDR2 are MDHEN and SYDVKM. The CDR3 length is 15 residues. Between the trimmed V and J ends, which lost 8 bases and 1 base, there was a span of 17 bases. The CDR3: CASSWTLLGNTEAFF. The CDR3 DNA is TGTGCCAGCTCATGGACACTGTTGGGGAACACTGAAGCTTTCTTT.

The gene calls are TRBV4-1 and TRBJ1-6, with 7 bases fitting TRBD1. CDR1 is MGHRA and CDR2 is YSYEKL in the germline V gene. This CDR3 has 20 amino acids. Trimming cost V 0 bases and J 3 bases; bases outside gene matches: 14. In nucleotides, the CDR3 is TGCGCCAGCAGCCAAGACCACCAAGCCGCCGGGACAGTCTATAATTCACCCCTCCACTTT. Residues: CASSQDHQAAGTVYNSPLHF.

V gene TRBV28 combines with J gene TRBJ1-5; D ambiguous. In germline, CDR1 is MDHEN, CDR2 SYDVKM. The CDR3 is 16 amino acids. V was shortened by 7 bases and J by 3 bases, with 19 bases between the two germline ends. Written as DNA, the CDR3 is TGTGCCAGCATTCCCCCATTCGGCGGTTACAATCAGCCCCAGCATTTT. Translating it yields CASIPPFGGYNQPQHF.

J is TRBJ2-1 and V is TRBV5-1; TRBD2 is a possible D gene (5 bases). The CDR3 contains 12 residues. Germline assignment: CDR1 SGHRS and CDR2 YFSETQ. Trimming took off 3 bases at V and 10 bases at J, with 11 bases between the two ends. CDR3 loop: CASSSVPGEQFF. The CDR3 DNA is TGCGCCAGCAGCTCGGTCCCGGGGGAGCAGTTCTTC.

The table lists this clone with a count of one. The chain recombines TRBV30 with TRBJ2-7, with D unresolved. CDR3 size: 13 residues. V shed 6 bases and J shed 7 bases, with 19 bases lying between them. Germline V lookup: CDR1 GTSNPN, CDR2 SVGIG (reference sequence). As DNA, the CDR3 is TGTGCCTGCGCCCGTGTGGGCTACGTAGAGCAGTACTTC. Protein product: CACARVGYVEQYF.

The rearrangement joins TRBV7-2 to TRBJ2-5, with a tentative D call TRBD2 (6 bases). The V and J ends lost 5 bases and 9 bases respectively, with 19 bases between them. CDR1 SGHTA and CDR2 FQGNSA come from the germline V gene. The CDR3 spans 14 residues. The CDR3 is CASSPGLSEFPQYF. The DNA of the CDR3 is TGTGCCAGCAGCCCAGGACTATCCGAATTTCCCCAGTACTTC.

CDR3: CASSEWDTGPDGYTF. The DNA for the CDR3 is TGTGCCAGCAGTGAGTGGGACACCGGCCCAGATGGCTACACCTTC. The gene calls are TRBV6-1 and TRBJ1-2; D possibly corresponds to TRBD1 (6 bases). The CDR3 contains 15 residues. CDR1 and CDR2 from the germline V gene are MNHNS and SASEGT. Between the trimmed V and J ends, which lost 3 bases and 6 bases, there was a span of 17 bases.

CDR3 nucleotide sequence: TGTGCCAGCTCACCACAAGAGGAGGTCTATGGCTACACCTTC. Protein: CASSPQEEVYGYTF. The rearrangement uses TRBV18 and TRBJ1-2; D gene ambiguous. Germline-derived CDR1 and CDR2 are KGHSH and LQKENI. V was shortened by 1 base and J by 4 bases, with 10 bases between the two germline ends. This CDR3 has 14 amino acids.

The genes are TRBV9 and TRBJ1-2; D gene uncertain. Trimming shortened V by 0 bases and J by 2 bases, and 5 bases separated the two germline ends. The CDR3 contains 13 residues. Looked up from germline, CDR1 is SGDLS and CDR2 is YYNGEE. The CDR3 spells CASSVAPNYGYTF. In DNA form, the CDR3 reads TGTGCCAGCAGCGTAGCCCCGAACTATGGCTACACCTTC.

The chain uses TRBV10-3 and TRBJ2-3, with a tentative D call TRBD1 (5 bases). The V end was cut by 3 bases, the J end by 0 bases, with 13 bases between. CDR1 is ENHRY, CDR2 SYGVKD, per germline. The CDR3 has 16 amino acids. The CDR3 spells CAISDGRDPSTDTQYF. The CDR3 DNA reads TGTGCCATCAGTGACGGCAGGGATCCTAGCACAGATACGCAGTATTTT.

The chain uses TRBV7-3 and TRBJ1-1; D gene unclear. V shed 2 bases and J shed 1 base, with 5 bases lying between them. Germline V CDR1 and CDR2: SGHTA, FQGTGA. The CDR3 spans 13 residues. The CDR3 here is CASSLQKNTEAFF. Written as DNA, the CDR3 is TGTGCCAGCAGCTTACAGAAGAACACTGAAGCTTTCTTT.

J is TRBJ2-1 and V is TRBV5-4; 11 positions agree with TRBD2. The germline V gene encodes CDR1 SGHNT and CDR2 YYREEE (reference sequence). The CDR3 covers 16 residues. The V segment lost 4 bases and the J segment 7 bases; nucleotides outside the gene matches: 10. CDR3 nucleotides: TGTGCCAGCAGCCCTAGGAGACTAGCGGGATCAAATGAGCAGTTCTTC. Protein: CASSPRRLAGSNEQFF.

The gene calls are TRBV6-5 and TRBJ2-7; 8 bases map to TRBD2. Germline V gene sequence: CDR1 MNHEY, CDR2 SVGAGI. The CDR3 runs 16 residues. With V trimmed by 0 bases and J by 6 bases, 10 bases remained unmatched. In DNA form, the CDR3 reads TGTGCCAGCAGTTACTCGACTAGCGTCTTTTCGGGCGAGCAGTACTTC. Its protein product is CASSYSTSVFSGEQYF.

This clone was seen more than once but under ten times. This chain joins TRBV5-4 and TRBJ2-4; 7 bases are a match to TRBD1. Germline CDR1 and CDR2: SGHNT and YYREEE (reference sequence). This CDR3 comprises 16 residues. V lost 3 bases and J lost 1; bases outside the gene matches: 7. The CDR3 DNA reads TGTGCCAGCAGCTCCGAGACAGGGTGGGCCAAAAACATTCAGTACTTC. As protein: CASSSETGWAKNIQYF.

The chain combines TRBV7-2 with TRBJ2-2; TRBD2 matches 10 bases. From germline, CDR1 is SGHTA and CDR2 FQGNSA. The CDR3 loop spans 14 amino acids. V dropped 3 bases and J dropped 7; count of bases not matched to a gene: 2. The CDR3 nucleotides read TGTGCCAGCAGCTTGGTAGCGGGAGGCGGGGAGCTGTTTTTT. This encodes CASSLVAGGGELFF.

The chain carries TRBV5-6 and TRBJ2-1; the match to TRBD1 covers 7 bases. Per germline, CDR1 SGHDT and CDR2 YYEEEE. There are 15 residues in the CDR3. The junction had 8 bases not matched to a gene; V was cut back by 4 bases and J by 4 bases. The CDR3 sequence is CASSPGTEPYNEQFF. CDR3 DNA sequence: TGTGCCAGCAGCCCCGGGACAGAGCCTTACAATGAGCAGTTCTTC.

The chain carries TRBV5-1 and TRBJ2-2; D not certain. V lost 0 bases and J 2 bases, leaving 8 bases between the germline ends. The CDR3 has 15 amino acids. Germline V gene sequence: CDR1 SGHRS, CDR2 YFSETQ. The DNA for the CDR3 is TGCGCCAGCAGCTTGGCCACTGGTAACACCGGGGAGCTGTTTTTT. This translates into CASSLATGNTGELFF.

The V call is TRBV5-4, the J call TRBJ2-7; TRBD2 aligns across 12 bases. CDR3 length: 15 residues. Per germline, CDR1 SGHNT and CDR2 YYREEE (reference sequence). V trimming: 4 bases; J trimming: 2 bases; junction bases outside the gene matches: 4. The CDR3 loop reads CASSPSSGRAYEQYF. In DNA, the CDR3 is TGTGCCAGCAGCCCATCTAGCGGGAGGGCCTACGAGCAGTACTTC.

This clone was counted only a few times. V usage is TRBV2 and J usage is TRBJ1-4; 7 bases agree with TRBD1. J gave up 8 bases and V 8 bases, and 8 bases lay outside the gene matches. The CDR3 extends over 13 amino acids. CDR1 SNHLY and CDR2 FYNNEI come from the germline V gene. The CDR3 here is CASAGTEGEKLFF. In DNA form, the CDR3 reads TGTGCCAGCGCCGGGACAGAAGGCGAAAAACTGTTTTTT.

V gene TRBV19 combines with J gene TRBJ2-1, with unresolved D. V shed 2 bases and J shed 5 bases, with 10 bases lying between them. The CDR3 contains 14 residues. Germline V gives CDR1 LNHDA, CDR2 SQIVND (reference sequence). The CDR3 protein is CASSISYSNNEQFF. In DNA form, the CDR3 reads TGTGCCAGTAGTATATCCTACTCGAACAATGAGCAGTTCTTC.

This clone appeared once. The genes are TRBV19 and TRBJ2-1; 7 bases are a match to TRBD2. The CDR3 runs to 15 residues. Per the germline V gene, CDR1 is LNHDA and CDR2 is SQIVND (reference sequence). Trimming took 3 bases from V and 6 from J; bases not matched to a gene: 8. CDR3 nucleotide sequence: TGTGCCAGTAGTATGCTTGCGGGAGCGATCAATGAGCAGTTCTTC. Residues: CASSMLAGAINEQFF.

This clone has more than one count but fewer than ten. The J gene is TRBJ2-7, the V gene TRBV19; tentative D call: TRBD1 (6 bases). CDR1 and CDR2 (germline): LNHDA, SQIVND (reference sequence). The length of the CDR3 is 16 residues. The V end was cut by 0 bases, the J end by 2 bases, with 14 bases between. This CDR3 reads CASSIDGAGAPYEQYF. Written as DNA, the CDR3 is TGTGCCAGTAGTATAGATGGGGCAGGGGCCCCCTACGAGCAGTACTTC. The full variable domain, in which reference TRBV19 and TRBJ2-7 provide the parts outside the CDR3, is DGGITQSPKYLFRKEGQNVTLSCEQNLNHDAMYWYRQDPGQGLRLIYYSQIVNDFQKGDIAEGYSVSREKKESFPLTVTSAQKNPTAFYLCASSIDGAGAPYEQYFGPGTRLTVT.